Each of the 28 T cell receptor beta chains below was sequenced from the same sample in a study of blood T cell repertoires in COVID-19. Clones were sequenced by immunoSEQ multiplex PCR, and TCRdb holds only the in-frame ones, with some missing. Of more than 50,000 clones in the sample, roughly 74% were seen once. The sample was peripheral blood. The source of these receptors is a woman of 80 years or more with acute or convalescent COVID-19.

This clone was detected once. The CDR3 sequence is CAVSLAAINEQYF. The CDR3 region has the DNA TGTGCCGTCTCACTAGCGGCCATAAACGAGCAGTACTTC. V gene TRBV10-3 combines with J gene TRBJ2-7, with 8 positions matching TRBD2. J gave up 5 bases and V 11 bases, and 11 bases lay outside the gene matches. The CDR3 consists of 13 residues. The germline V gene has CDR1 ENHRY and CDR2 SYGVKD.

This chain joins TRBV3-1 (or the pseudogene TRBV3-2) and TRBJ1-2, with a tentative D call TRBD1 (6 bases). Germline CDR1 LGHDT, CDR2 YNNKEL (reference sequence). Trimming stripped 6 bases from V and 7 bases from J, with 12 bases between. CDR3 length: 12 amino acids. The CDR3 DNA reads TGTGCCAGCAGACAGGGTGGAGGTGGCTACACCTTC. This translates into CASRQGGGGYTF.

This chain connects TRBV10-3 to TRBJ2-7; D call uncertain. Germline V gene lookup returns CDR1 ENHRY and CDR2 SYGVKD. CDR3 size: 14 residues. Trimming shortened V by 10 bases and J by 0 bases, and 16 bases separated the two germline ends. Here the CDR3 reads CATRQEVSSYEQYF. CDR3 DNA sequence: TGTGCCACCAGACAAGAGGTTAGCTCCTACGAGCAGTACTTC.

CDR3 loop: CASSPGVGGTWGETQYF. DNA for the CDR3: TGTGCCAGCAGCCCGGGAGTGGGTGGGACGTGGGGAGAGACCCAGTACTTC. The chain combines TRBV7-3 with TRBJ2-5, with D maybe TRBD2 (6 bases). Trimming cost V 5 bases and J 4 bases, with 23 bases left between them. The CDR3 length is 17 residues. Germline V gene sequence: CDR1 SGHTA, CDR2 FQGTGA.

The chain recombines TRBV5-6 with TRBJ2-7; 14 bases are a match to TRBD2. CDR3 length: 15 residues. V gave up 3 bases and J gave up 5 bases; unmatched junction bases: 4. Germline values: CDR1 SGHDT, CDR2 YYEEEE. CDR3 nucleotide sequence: TGTGCCAGCAGCTCTCTGGGACTAGCGGGAGACGAGCAGTACTTC. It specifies CASSSLGLAGDEQYF.

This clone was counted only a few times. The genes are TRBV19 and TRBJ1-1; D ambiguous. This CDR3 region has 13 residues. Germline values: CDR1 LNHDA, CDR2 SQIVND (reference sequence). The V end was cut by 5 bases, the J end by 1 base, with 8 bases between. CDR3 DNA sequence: TGTGCCAGTAGTGTGAGCTGGAACACTGAAGCTTTCTTT. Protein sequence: CASSVSWNTEAFF.

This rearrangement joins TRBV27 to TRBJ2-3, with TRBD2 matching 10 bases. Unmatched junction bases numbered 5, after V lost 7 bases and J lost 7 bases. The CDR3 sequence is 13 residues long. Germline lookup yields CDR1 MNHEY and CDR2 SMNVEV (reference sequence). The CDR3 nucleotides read TGTGCCAGCATAGCGGGAGGCCGGAATACGCAGTATTTT. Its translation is CASIAGGRNTQYF.

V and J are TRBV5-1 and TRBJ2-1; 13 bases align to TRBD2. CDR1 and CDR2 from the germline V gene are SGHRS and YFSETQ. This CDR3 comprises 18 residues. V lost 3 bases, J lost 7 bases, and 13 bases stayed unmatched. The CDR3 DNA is TGCGCCAGCAGCTCGAGGAAGGCGGGACTAGCGGGATCAAATGAGCAGTTCTTC. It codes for CASSSRKAGLAGSNEQFF.

DNA for the CDR3: TGCGCCAGCAGGCCGGGAGCCTCTAATGAAAAACTGTTTTTT. As protein: CASRPGASNEKLFF. This chain uses TRBV4-3 with TRBJ1-4; D is undetermined. The germline V gene has CDR1 LGHNA and CDR2 YSLEER. The ends were cut back, 6 bases at V and 3 bases at J, with 11 bases in the middle. The CDR3 has 14 amino acids.

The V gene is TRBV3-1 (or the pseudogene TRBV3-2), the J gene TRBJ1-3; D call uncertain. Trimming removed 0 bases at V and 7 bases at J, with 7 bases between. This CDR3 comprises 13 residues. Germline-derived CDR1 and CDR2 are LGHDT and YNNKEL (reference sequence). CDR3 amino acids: CASSQDRGNTIYF. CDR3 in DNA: TGTGCCAGCAGCCAAGATCGAGGGAACACCATATATTTT.

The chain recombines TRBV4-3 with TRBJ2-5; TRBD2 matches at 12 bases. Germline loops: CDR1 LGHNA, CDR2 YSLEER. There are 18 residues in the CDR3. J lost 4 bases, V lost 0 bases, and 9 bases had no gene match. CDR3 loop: CASSQEKAPGLAGETQYF. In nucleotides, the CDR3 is TGCGCCAGCAGCCAAGAAAAGGCTCCGGGACTAGCGGGAGAGACCCAGTACTTC.

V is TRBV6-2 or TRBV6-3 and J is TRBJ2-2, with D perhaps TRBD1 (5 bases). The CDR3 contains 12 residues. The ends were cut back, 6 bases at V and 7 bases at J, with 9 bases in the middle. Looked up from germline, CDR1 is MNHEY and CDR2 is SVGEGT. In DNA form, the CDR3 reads TGTGCCAGCAGCTGGACAAGCGGGGAGCTGTTTTTT. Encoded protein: CASSWTSGELFF.

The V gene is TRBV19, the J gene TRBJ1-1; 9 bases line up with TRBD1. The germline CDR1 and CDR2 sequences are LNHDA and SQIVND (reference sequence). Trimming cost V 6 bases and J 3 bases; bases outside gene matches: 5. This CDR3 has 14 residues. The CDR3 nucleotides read TGTGCCAGTAGCCCGGGACAGGGCTACACTGAAGCTTTCTTT. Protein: CASSPGQGYTEAFF. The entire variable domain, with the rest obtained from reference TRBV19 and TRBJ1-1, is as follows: DGGITQSPKYLFRKEGQNVTLSCEQNLNHDAMYWYRQDPGQGLRLIYYSQIVNDFQKGDIAEGYSVSREKKESFPLTVTSAQKNPTAFYLCASSPGQGYTEAFFGQGTRLTVV.

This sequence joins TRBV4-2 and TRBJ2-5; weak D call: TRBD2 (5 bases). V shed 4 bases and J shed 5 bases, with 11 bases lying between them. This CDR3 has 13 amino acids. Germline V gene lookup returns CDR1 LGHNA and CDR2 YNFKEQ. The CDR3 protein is CASSPAVSETQYF. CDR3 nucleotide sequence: TGTGCCAGCAGCCCAGCGGTGAGCGAGACCCAGTACTTC.

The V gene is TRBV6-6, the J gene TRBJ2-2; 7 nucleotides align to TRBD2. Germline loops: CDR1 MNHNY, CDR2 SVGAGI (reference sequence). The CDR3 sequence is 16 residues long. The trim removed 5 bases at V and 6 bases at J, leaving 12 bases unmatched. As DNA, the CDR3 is TGTGCCAGCAGTAGAACCGCGGGAGATGGGGCCGGGGAGCTGTTTTTT. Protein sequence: CASSRTAGDGAGELFF.

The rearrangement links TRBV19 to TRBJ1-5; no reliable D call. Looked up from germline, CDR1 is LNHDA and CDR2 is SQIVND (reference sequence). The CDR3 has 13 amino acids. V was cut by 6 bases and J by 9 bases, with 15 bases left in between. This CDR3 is CASRGTDRGPQHF. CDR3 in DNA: TGTGCCAGTAGAGGAACGGACCGGGGGCCCCAGCATTTT.

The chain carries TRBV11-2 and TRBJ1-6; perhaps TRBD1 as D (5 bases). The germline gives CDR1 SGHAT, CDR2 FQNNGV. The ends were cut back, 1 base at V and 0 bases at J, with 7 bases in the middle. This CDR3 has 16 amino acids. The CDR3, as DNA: TGTGCCAGCAGCTTAGGACAGAGCTCCTATAATTCACCCCTCCACTTT. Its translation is CASSLGQSSYNSPLHF.

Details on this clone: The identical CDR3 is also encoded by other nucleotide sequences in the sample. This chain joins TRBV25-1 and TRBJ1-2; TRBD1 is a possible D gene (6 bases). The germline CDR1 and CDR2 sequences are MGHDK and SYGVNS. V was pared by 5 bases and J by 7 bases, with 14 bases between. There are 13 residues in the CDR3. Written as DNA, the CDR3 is TGTGCCAGCAGTTCTAGGGGGGGCAGTGGCTACACCTTC. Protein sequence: CASSSRGGSGYTF.

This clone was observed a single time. The CDR3 reads CASSWTSGRAGTDTQYF. Here the CDR3 DNA reads TGTGCCAGCAGCTGGACTAGCGGGAGGGCCGGCACAGATACGCAGTATTTT. The chain carries TRBV7-3 and TRBJ2-3, with 15 bases identical to TRBD2. The germline CDR1 and CDR2 sequences are SGHTA and FQGTGA. This CDR3 has 17 amino acids. With V trimmed by 4 bases and J by 1 base, 3 bases remained unmatched.

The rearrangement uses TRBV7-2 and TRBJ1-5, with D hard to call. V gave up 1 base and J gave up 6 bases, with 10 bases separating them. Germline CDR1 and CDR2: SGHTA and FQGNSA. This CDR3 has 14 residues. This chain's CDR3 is CASSLGVSRQPQHF. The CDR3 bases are TGTGCCAGCAGCTTAGGTGTTTCGCGTCAGCCCCAGCATTTT.

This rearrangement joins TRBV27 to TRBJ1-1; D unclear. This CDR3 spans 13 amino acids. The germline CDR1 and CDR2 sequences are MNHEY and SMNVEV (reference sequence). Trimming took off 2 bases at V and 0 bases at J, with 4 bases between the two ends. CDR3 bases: TGTGCCAGCAGTTTAACGGTGAACACTGAAGCTTTCTTT. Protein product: CASSLTVNTEAFF.

CDR3 residues: CAISTGTVSGANVLTF. The CDR3 DNA is TGTGCCATCAGTACCGGGACAGTCTCTGGGGCCAACGTCCTGACTTTC. The chain combines TRBV10-3 with TRBJ2-6; 7 nucleotides line up with TRBD1. The CDR3 spans 16 residues. Unmatched junction bases numbered 4, after V lost 5 bases and J lost 0 bases. Germline-derived CDR1 and CDR2 are ENHRY and SYGVKD.

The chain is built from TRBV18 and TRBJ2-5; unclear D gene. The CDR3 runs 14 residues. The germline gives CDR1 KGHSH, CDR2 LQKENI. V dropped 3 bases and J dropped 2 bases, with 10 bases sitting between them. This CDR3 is CASSPPSLQETQYF. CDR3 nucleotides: TGTGCCAGCTCACCCCCGTCCTTGCAAGAGACCCAGTACTTC.

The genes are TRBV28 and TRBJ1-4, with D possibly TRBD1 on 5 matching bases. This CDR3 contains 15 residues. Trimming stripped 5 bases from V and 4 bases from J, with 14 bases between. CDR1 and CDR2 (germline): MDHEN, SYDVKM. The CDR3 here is CASSRGDGVNEKLFF. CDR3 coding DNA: TGTGCCAGCAGTCGGGGGGATGGGGTTAATGAAAAACTGTTTTTT.

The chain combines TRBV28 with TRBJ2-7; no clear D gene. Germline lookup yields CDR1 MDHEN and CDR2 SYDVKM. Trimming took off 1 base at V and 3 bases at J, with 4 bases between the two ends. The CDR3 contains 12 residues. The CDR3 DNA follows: TGTGCCAGCAGTTTATTCAGCTACGAGCAGTACTTC. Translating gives CASSLFSYEQYF.

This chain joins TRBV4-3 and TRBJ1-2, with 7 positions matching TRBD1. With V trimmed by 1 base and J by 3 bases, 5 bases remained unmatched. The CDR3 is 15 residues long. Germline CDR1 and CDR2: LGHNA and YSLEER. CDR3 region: CASSQAVRGDYGYTF. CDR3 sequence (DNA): TGCGCCAGCAGCCAAGCGGTCAGGGGGGACTATGGCTACACCTTC.

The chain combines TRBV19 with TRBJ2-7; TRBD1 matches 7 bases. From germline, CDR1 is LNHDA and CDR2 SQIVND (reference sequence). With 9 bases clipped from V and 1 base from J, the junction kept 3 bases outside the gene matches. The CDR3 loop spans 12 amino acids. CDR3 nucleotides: TGTGCCAGCGGGGACAGTTCCTACGAGCAGTACTTC. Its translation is CASGDSSYEQYF. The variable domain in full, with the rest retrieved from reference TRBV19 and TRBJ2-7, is DGGITQSPKYLFRKEGQNVTLSCEQNLNHDAMYWYRQDPGQGLRLIYYSQIVNDFQKGDIAEGYSVSREKKESFPLTVTSAQKNPTAFYLCASGDSSYEQYFGPGTRLTVT.

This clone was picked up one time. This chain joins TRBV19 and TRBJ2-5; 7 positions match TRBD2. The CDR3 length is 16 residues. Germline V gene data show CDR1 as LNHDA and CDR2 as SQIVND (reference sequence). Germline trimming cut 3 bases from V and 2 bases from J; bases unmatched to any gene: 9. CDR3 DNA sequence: TGTGCCAGTAGTATTGGGGGGGTGGGTCGGCAAGAGACCCAGTACTTC. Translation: CASSIGGVGRQETQYF.